This TCR beta chain was obtained from a study of cytomegalovirus exposure and HLA in healthy donors. Profiling relied on immunoSEQ multiplex PCR, and the TCRdb table lists in-frame clones only, not all of them. Among 180,000 or so clones listed, more than 65% were seen once. V was cut by 2 bases and J by 5 bases, with 9 bases left in between. The CDR3 totals 14 residues. The germline V gene encodes CDR1 MNHEY and CDR2 SVGAGI. In its sample, this clone was seen once. The chain joins TRBV6-5 to TRBJ2-2; D is unresolved. Input material: PBMCs. This TCR derives from a woman aged 25 to 39 in good health and CMV-seropositive. The CDR3 reads CASSYARRTGELFF. In DNA, the CDR3 is TGTGCCAGCAGTTACGCCCGGAGAACCGGGGAGCTGTTTTTT.